Shown below are 7 T cell receptor beta chains from a single sample sequenced in a study of blood T cell repertoires in COVID-19. Sequencing used immunoSEQ multiplex PCR; TCRdb keeps in-frame clones, though not all of them. The sample has about 95,000 clones, approximately 80% seen once. The sequenced sample was peripheral blood. The receptor source for this set is a human donor in a cohort sampled during active COVID-19.

J is TRBJ2-5 and V is TRBV4-1, with 7 bases lining up with TRBD1. CDR3 length: 15 residues. Germline V gene sequence: CDR1 MGHRA, CDR2 YSYEKL. The V and J ends lost 1 base and 1 base, in that order; junction bases with no gene match: 3. CDR3 in amino acids: CASSQGTGAQETQYF. The CDR3, as DNA: TGCGCCAGCAGCCAAGGAACAGGGGCCCAAGAGACCCAGTACTTC.

The chain combines TRBV7-3 with TRBJ2-7, with D possibly TRBD2 on 5 matching bases. The CDR3 length is 15 residues. Trimming took 5 bases from V and 3 from J, leaving 17 bases between them. The V gene's germline CDR1 is SGHTA and CDR2 FQGTGA. CDR3 loop: CASSPTRGRIYEQYF. The CDR3 bases are TGTGCCAGCAGCCCCACGAGAGGGCGGATCTACGAGCAGTACTTC.

The chain joins TRBV7-8 to TRBJ1-2; 9 nucleotides match TRBD1. There are 16 residues in the CDR3. The V gene end was trimmed by 5 bases and the J gene end by 8 bases; junction bases not matched to a gene: 15. CDR1 is SGHVS, CDR2 FQNEAQ, per germline. CDR3 DNA: TGTGCCAGCAGCCTGGGACAGGGTGGGTCCCTGGGCGGCTACACCTTC. As protein: CASSLGQGGSLGGYTF.

This clone was detected a few times. V usage is TRBV6-6 and J usage is TRBJ1-1, with a possible D match to TRBD1 (5 bases). Germline V gives CDR1 MNHNY, CDR2 SVGAGI (reference sequence). Trimming pared 7 bases from V and 0 bases from J, leaving 12 bases between. This CDR3 has 14 residues. Written as DNA, the CDR3 is TGTGCCAGCACCCTGACAGCTATGAACACTGAAGCTTTCTTT. It specifies CASTLTAMNTEAFF.

V and J are TRBV28 and TRBJ1-4; 9 nucleotides align to TRBD1. The CDR3 sequence is 13 residues long. Losses at the gene ends were 6 bases for V and 7 bases for J; bases not matched to a gene: 3. Per the germline V gene, CDR1 is MDHEN and CDR2 is SYDVKM. As DNA, the CDR3 is TGTGCCAGCAGGGGGACAGGGACTGAAAAACTGTTTTTT. It translates to CASRGTGTEKLFF.

The chain's CDR3 is CASSLDSGNYGYTF. Written as DNA, the CDR3 is TGTGCCAGCAGCTTAGATTCGGGGAACTATGGCTACACCTTC. The chain carries TRBV5-6 and TRBJ1-2, with unresolved D. The CDR3 runs to 14 residues. Trimming pared 2 bases from V and 2 bases from J, leaving 10 bases between. Germline CDR1 is SGHDT and CDR2 is YYEEEE.

The rearrangement links TRBV9 to TRBJ1-6, with no clear D. In germline, CDR1 is SGDLS, CDR2 YYNGEE. CDR3 size: 15 residues. V was pared by 0 bases and J by 6 bases, with 10 bases between. The DNA of the CDR3 is TGTGCCAGCAGCGTAGATCGGGTGACTAATTCACCCCTCCACTTT. Its protein is CASSVDRVTNSPLHF.